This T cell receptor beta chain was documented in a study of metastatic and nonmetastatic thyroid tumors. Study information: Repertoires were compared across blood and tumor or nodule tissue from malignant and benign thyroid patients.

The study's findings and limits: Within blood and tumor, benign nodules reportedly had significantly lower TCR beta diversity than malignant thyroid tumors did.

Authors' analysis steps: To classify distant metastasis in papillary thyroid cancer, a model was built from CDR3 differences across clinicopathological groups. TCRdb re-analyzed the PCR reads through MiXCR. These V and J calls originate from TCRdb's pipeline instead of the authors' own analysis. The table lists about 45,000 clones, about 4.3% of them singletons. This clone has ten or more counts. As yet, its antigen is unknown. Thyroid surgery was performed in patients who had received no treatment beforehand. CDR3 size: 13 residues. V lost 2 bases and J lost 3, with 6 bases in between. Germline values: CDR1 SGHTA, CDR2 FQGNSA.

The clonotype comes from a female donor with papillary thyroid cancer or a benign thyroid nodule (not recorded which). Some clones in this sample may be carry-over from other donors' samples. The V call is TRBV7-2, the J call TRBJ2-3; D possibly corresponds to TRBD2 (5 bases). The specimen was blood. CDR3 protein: CASSLWETDTQYF. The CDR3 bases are TGTGCCAGCAGCTTATGGGAGACAGATACGCAGTATTTT.